A single sample is the source of the 32 T cell receptor beta chains below, sequenced in a study of cytomegalovirus exposure and HLA in healthy donors. Use of 60 Vbeta and 13 Jbeta primers characterized the PCR. The method was immunoSEQ multiplex PCR; TCRdb's version includes in-frame clones alone and lacks a portion of them. The repertoire holds 170,000 or so clones, with around four fifths as singletons. The source material was PBMCs. All receptors derive from a young woman in good health and CMV-seronegative.

The J gene is TRBJ2-3, the V gene TRBV6-4; perhaps TRBD2 as D (6 bases). Germline CDR1 and CDR2: MRHNA and SNTAGT. Trimming cost V 4 bases and J 6 bases, with 20 bases left between them. The CDR3 is made up of 16 amino acids. The CDR3 nucleotides read TGTGCCAGCAGTGTTTCAGGTGGAGGGGTTGTGGATACGCAGTATTTT. Protein: CASSVSGGGVVDTQYF.

The rearrangement links TRBV9 to TRBJ2-1, with 7 bases aligning to TRBD1. With V trimmed by 5 bases and J by 6 bases, 11 bases remained unmatched. Germline V CDR1 and CDR2: SGDLS, YYNGEE. The CDR3 is made up of 15 amino acids. The DNA for the CDR3 is TGTGCCAGCAGTGTACCGGGACAGATAGTCAATGAGCAGTTCTTC. Its protein product is CASSVPGQIVNEQFF.

In its sample, this clone was seen a few times. The genes are TRBV5-4 and TRBJ2-6; D perhaps matches TRBD2 (5 bases). CDR3 length: 15 residues. Germline CDR1 is SGHNT and CDR2 is YYREEE (reference sequence). Trimming took off 5 bases at V and 4 bases at J, with 13 bases between the two ends. CDR3 sequence reads: CASRRGSYGANVLTF. In nucleotides, the CDR3 is TGTGCCAGCAGACGGGGATCATACGGGGCCAACGTCCTGACTTTC. Full variable domain (remainder filled in from reference TRBV5-4 and TRBJ2-6): ETGVTQSPTHLIKTRGQQVTLRCSSQSGHNTVSWYQQALGQGPQFIFQYYREEENGRGNFPPRFSGLQFPNYSSELNVNALELDDSALYLCASRRGSYGANVLTFGAGSRLTVL.

J is TRBJ1-3 and V is TRBV7-9; D ambiguous. The V end lost 5 bases, the J end lost 3 bases, and 11 bases lay between the germline ends. CDR1 is SEHNR, CDR2 FQNEAQ, per germline (reference sequence). The CDR3 contains 14 residues. The CDR3 reads CASSGWTGGNTIYF. The DNA for the CDR3 is TGTGCCAGCAGCGGATGGACTGGTGGAAACACCATATATTTT. Full variable domain (rest looked up from reference TRBV7-9 and TRBJ1-3): DTGVSQNPRHKITKRGQNVTFRCDPISEHNRLYWYRQTLGQGPEFLTYFQNEAQLEKSRLLSDRFSAERPKGSFSTLEIQRTEQGDSAMYLCASSGWTGGNTIYFGEGSWLTVV.

The genes are TRBV25-1 and TRBJ1-1; D is undetermined. CDR1 is MGHDK, CDR2 SYGVNS, per germline. This CDR3 has 13 amino acids. V was pared by 1 base and J by 5 bases, with 8 bases between. CDR3 sequence reads: CASSELSRTEAFF. As DNA, the CDR3 is TGTGCCAGCAGTGAATTATCGAGAACTGAAGCTTTCTTT.

V usage is TRBV4-2 and J usage is TRBJ2-1, with 7 positions matching TRBD1. Germline CDR1 is LGHNA and CDR2 is YNFKEQ. This CDR3 comprises 17 residues. The junction had 13 bases not matched to a gene; V was cut back by 3 bases and J by 5 bases. The DNA of the CDR3 is TGTGCCAGCAGCCAGCCGGCCGGGACAGCATCTGACAATGAGCAGTTCTTC. Its protein product is CASSQPAGTASDNEQFF.

The rearrangement links TRBV25-1 to TRBJ2-1; D perhaps matches TRBD2 (6 bases). V was cut by 7 bases and J by 7 bases, with 20 bases left in between. Germline CDR1 reads MGHDK; CDR2 reads SYGVNS. The CDR3 contains 15 residues. CDR3 nucleotide sequence: TGTGCCAGCACAGCCCTCGGGGGAACGGGGAATGAGCAGTTCTTC. Its translation is CASTALGGTGNEQFF.

The chain joins TRBV7-2 to TRBJ1-1, with unresolved D. Trimming stripped 1 base from V and 1 base from J, with 10 bases between. Germline V gives CDR1 SGHTA, CDR2 FQGNSA. The CDR3 spans 15 residues. CDR3 amino acids: CASSLVGRSNTEAFF. The CDR3 nucleotides read TGTGCCAGCAGCTTAGTGGGGAGATCGAACACTGAAGCTTTCTTT.

The J gene is TRBJ1-2, the V gene TRBV9; D call uncertain. Germline-derived CDR1 and CDR2 are SGDLS and YYNGEE. V was pared by 0 bases and J by 8 bases, with 14 bases between. The CDR3 loop spans 14 amino acids. CDR3 amino acids: CASSVAVGVGGYTF. The CDR3 DNA sequence: TGTGCCAGCAGCGTAGCGGTAGGAGTTGGGGGCTACACCTTC.

V and J are TRBV19 and TRBJ1-2; tentatively, D is TRBD1 (6 bases). V was pared by 3 bases and J by 6 bases, with 11 bases between. Per the germline V gene, CDR1 is LNHDA and CDR2 is SQIVND (reference sequence). This CDR3 has 13 residues. This CDR3 is CASSIRQGNGYTF. CDR3 DNA sequence: TGTGCCAGTAGTATCCGTCAGGGGAATGGCTACACCTTC.

This rearrangement joins TRBV5-4 to TRBJ2-1, with 9 bases that match TRBD2. The CDR3 is 16 amino acids. V lost 3 bases, J lost 2 bases, and 6 bases stayed unmatched. CDR1 and CDR2 (germline): SGHNT, YYREEE (reference sequence). The CDR3 region has the DNA TGTGCCAGCAGCTCCCGGACTAGCGATACCTACAATGAGCAGTTCTTC. This codes for CASSSRTSDTYNEQFF.

This clone was picked up one time. The chain links TRBV29-1 to TRBJ2-3; TRBD2 matches 12 bases. CDR3 length: 16 amino acids. Germline loops: CDR1 SQVTM, CDR2 ANQGSEA. V gave up 4 bases and J gave up 3 bases; unmatched junction bases: 8. CDR3 sequence (DNA): TGCAGCGTTGCTAGCGGGGGGGTAGGGGATACAGATACGCAGTATTTT. The encoded protein is CSVASGGVGDTDTQYF.

The table lists this clone with a few counts. The J gene is TRBJ1-3, the V gene TRBV6-5; D gene unclear. This CDR3 has 15 amino acids. Germline V gene data show CDR1 as MNHEY and CDR2 as SVGAGI. Trimming pared 0 bases from V and 0 bases from J, leaving 6 bases between. CDR3 bases: TGTGCCAGCAGTTACTCTGGCACCTCTGGAAACACCATATATTTT. Residues: CASSYSGTSGNTIYF.

The rearrangement uses TRBV12-5 and TRBJ1-4; 8 bases are a match to TRBD1. Trimming took 3 bases from V and 8 from J; bases not matched to a gene: 8. In germline, CDR1 is LGHNT, CDR2 FRNRAP. The CDR3 runs to 15 residues. The CDR3 sequence is CASGLSGTGGEKLFF. The CDR3 bases are TGTGCTAGTGGTTTATCAGGGACAGGCGGAGAAAAACTGTTTTTT.

This clone appeared a few times. CDR3 nucleotide sequence: TGCGCCAGCAGCCAAGGGATTGCCGGCCCCCACAGAAATGAGCAGTTCTTC. It is translated as CASSQGIAGPHRNEQFF. This chain connects TRBV4-1 to TRBJ2-1; no clear D gene. V lost 1 base and J lost 7, with 20 bases in between. This CDR3 has 17 residues. The germline CDR1 and CDR2 sequences are MGHRA and YSYEKL.

The chain is built from TRBV5-1 and TRBJ2-3; tentative D call: TRBD2 (7 bases). The CDR3 consists of 14 residues. V was cut by 0 bases and J by 4 bases, with 9 bases left in between. Germline CDR1 reads SGHRS; CDR2 reads YFSETQ. DNA for the CDR3: TGCGCCAGCAGCTTGGGGGGGGGCCCAGATACGCAGTATTTT. Translated, it gives CASSLGGGPDTQYF. The full variable domain, completed using reference TRBV5-1 and TRBJ2-3, is KAGVTQTPRYLIKTRGQQVTLSCSPISGHRSVSWYQQTPGQGLQFLFEYFSETQRNKGNFPGRFSGRQFSNSRSEMNVSTLELGDSALYLCASSLGGGPDTQYFGPGTRLTVL.

The V and J genes are TRBV29-1 and TRBJ2-3; 11 bases map to TRBD1. The CDR3 totals 13 residues. Germline assignment: CDR1 SQVTM and CDR2 ANQGSEA. J gave up 7 bases and V 8 bases, and 8 bases lay outside the gene matches. The DNA for the CDR3 is TGCAGCACCGGACAGGGGGCTACGAATACGCAGTATTTT. Its protein product is CSTGQGATNTQYF.

The J gene is TRBJ1-2, the V gene TRBV2, with 8 bases matching TRBD1. Per the germline V gene, CDR1 is SNHLY and CDR2 is FYNNEI. This CDR3 has 15 amino acids. V lost 2 bases, J lost 7 bases, and 9 bases stayed unmatched. This CDR3 is CASSEQGAVSGGYTF. DNA for the CDR3: TGTGCCAGCAGTGAACAGGGGGCGGTATCGGGTGGCTACACCTTC.

V and J are TRBV19 and TRBJ1-3; tentatively, D is TRBD1 (5 bases). CDR1 and CDR2 (germline): LNHDA, SQIVND (reference sequence). V lost 0 bases and J lost 2, with 11 bases in between. The CDR3 spans 16 residues. The CDR3 reads CASSIDQGRTGNTIYF. Here the CDR3 DNA reads TGTGCCAGTAGTATAGATCAGGGTCGGACTGGAAACACCATATATTTT.

This clone was recorded once. The rearrangement links TRBV12-5 to TRBJ2-1; TRBD2 agrees at 9 bases. Germline CDR1 LGHNT, CDR2 FRNRAP. The CDR3 has 15 residues. The V and J ends lost 6 bases and 7 bases, in that order; junction bases with no gene match: 10. CDR3 bases: TGTGCTAGTGGGGCCTCGCGGGGGGGCCGGAATGAGCAGTTCTTC. Protein: CASGASRGGRNEQFF.

The J gene is TRBJ2-2, the V gene TRBV7-9; D is possibly TRBD2 (6 bases). This CDR3 region has 14 residues. V was shortened by 5 bases and J by 8 bases, with 15 bases between the two germline ends. Germline values: CDR1 SEHNR, CDR2 FQNEAQ (reference sequence). Here the CDR3 DNA reads TGTGCCAGCAGCCTGCGGGACTCCAAGGGGGAGCTGTTTTTT. Encoded protein: CASSLRDSKGELFF.

The chain combines TRBV6-6 with TRBJ2-2; 7 positions match TRBD1. From germline, CDR1 is MNHNY and CDR2 SVGAGI (reference sequence). V lost 6 bases and J lost 1; bases outside the gene matches: 2. The length of the CDR3 is 14 residues. Here the CDR3 DNA reads TGTGCCAGCAGAGGGGGCGGGAACACCGGGGAGCTGTTTTTT. This translates into CASRGGGNTGELFF.

The chain links TRBV7-2 to TRBJ2-7; D call uncertain. CDR3 length: 14 residues. Germline V gives CDR1 SGHTA, CDR2 FQGNSA. The V gene lost 1 base and the J gene lost 0 bases, with 7 bases spanning the gap. The DNA of the CDR3 is TGTGCCAGCAGCTTAGTAGCCAGCTCCTACGAGCAGTACTTC. Encoded protein: CASSLVASSYEQYF.

This chain links TRBV7-9 with TRBJ2-5; no reliable D call. V was cut by 3 bases and J by 0 bases, with 20 bases left in between. The CDR3 length is 18 residues. In germline, CDR1 is SEHNR, CDR2 FQNEAQ (reference sequence). CDR3 protein: CASSLEQLEDLYQETQYF. CDR3 nucleotide sequence: TGTGCCAGCAGCTTGGAGCAGCTCGAGGATTTGTACCAAGAGACCCAGTACTTC.

V usage is TRBV6-5 and J usage is TRBJ1-1, with TRBD1 identical over 8 bases. This CDR3 contains 15 residues. The trim removed 4 bases at V and 8 bases at J, leaving 12 bases unmatched. Germline loops: CDR1 MNHEY, CDR2 SVGAGI. CDR3 residues: CASSFLKTGGGEAFF. CDR3 coding DNA: TGTGCCAGCAGTTTCCTAAAAACAGGGGGAGGGGAAGCTTTCTTT.

The rearrangement joins TRBV6-6 to TRBJ2-4, with D perhaps matching TRBD2 (6 bases). There are 15 residues in the CDR3. V lost 6 bases to trimming and J lost 4 bases, with 16 bases between them. The germline gives CDR1 MNHNY, CDR2 SVGAGI (reference sequence). The CDR3 region is CASRTYRDSKNIQYF. The CDR3 DNA follows: TGTGCCAGCAGGACTTACCGGGACTCAAAAAACATTCAGTACTTC.

The CDR3 region is CASRISGTPGFDEQFF. In DNA, the CDR3 is TGTGCCAGCAGAATTTCCGGGACACCGGGGTTCGATGAGCAGTTCTTC. The genes are TRBV5-5 and TRBJ2-1; maybe TRBD1 (6 bases). V was cut by 5 bases and J by 8 bases, with 23 bases left in between. Looked up from germline, CDR1 is SGHKS and CDR2 is YYEKEE (reference sequence). CDR3 size: 16 residues.

The gene calls are TRBV11-3 and TRBJ2-1; tentatively, D is TRBD2 (7 bases). This CDR3 comprises 14 residues. The V end lost 3 bases, the J end lost 11 bases, and 17 bases lay between the germline ends. Germline V gene lookup returns CDR1 SGHNT and CDR2 YENEEA. CDR3 sequence (DNA): TGTGCCAGCAGCTTGCGGGGGCACCTAAATCAGCAGTTCTTC. This codes for CASSLRGHLNQQFF.

The V and J genes are TRBV7-9 and TRBJ2-7; 7 positions agree with TRBD2. The CDR3 extends over 11 amino acids. Germline CDR1 SEHNR, CDR2 FQNEAQ (reference sequence). Trimming removed 4 bases from V and 6 bases from J; junction bases left unmatched: 0. The DNA for the CDR3 is TGTGCCAGCAGCTCGGGAGGCGAGCAGTACTTC. Its protein product is CASSSGGEQYF.

The chain uses TRBV30 and TRBJ2-1; no clear D gene. Germline loops: CDR1 GTSNPN, CDR2 SVGIG (reference sequence). The CDR3 is 11 amino acids. Trimming cost V 8 bases and J 2 bases, with 7 bases left between them. CDR3 protein: CAREAYNEQFF. The CDR3 bases are TGTGCCCGCGAGGCCTACAATGAGCAGTTCTTC. The full variable domain, with the rest looked up from reference TRBV30 and TRBJ2-1, is SQTIHQWPATLVQPVGSPLSLECTVEGTSNPNLYWYRQAAGRGLQLLFYSVGIGQISSEVPQNLSASRPQDRQFILSSKKLLLSDSGFYLCAREAYNEQFFGPGTRLTVL.

V is TRBV30 and J is TRBJ1-2, with unresolved D. The V end lost 4 bases, the J end lost 2 bases, and 11 bases lay between the germline ends. The CDR3 contains 13 residues. Germline CDR1 GTSNPN, CDR2 SVGIG (reference sequence). CDR3 nucleotide sequence: TGTGCCTGGACAGAGGGAATAAACTATGGCTACACCTTC. Amino acid sequence: CAWTEGINYGYTF.

The rearrangement joins TRBV10-3 to TRBJ2-2; tentatively, D is TRBD2 (6 bases). CDR3 length equals 17 residues. V was shortened by 2 bases and J by 6 bases, with 19 bases between the two germline ends. Germline CDR1 ENHRY, CDR2 SYGVKD. Here the CDR3 DNA reads TGTGCCATCAGTGAGACCGGGACTCTCCGATGGGCCGGGGAGCTGTTTTTT. Protein: CAISETGTLRWAGELFF.